This T cell receptor (beta chain) was sequenced during a study of blood T cell repertoires in COVID-19. Clones were read by immunoSEQ multiplex PCR, and TCRdb kept only the in-frame ones, dropping some. The sample includes about 140,000 clones, 88% of them seen just once. Germline values: CDR1 SGHKS, CDR2 YYEKEE (reference sequence). V was shortened by 5 bases and J by 6 bases, with 15 bases between the two germline ends. The CDR3 is 15 amino acids. The clonotype was recovered from a woman in her sixties with acute or convalescent COVID-19. Sequencing was done on a sample of peripheral blood. The chain links TRBV5-5 to TRBJ1-6, with a weak D call TRBD1 (6 bases). The CDR3, as DNA: TGTGCCAGCAGGGCCCCCGGGACATTTAATTCACCCCTCCACTTT. This gives the protein CASRAPGTFNSPLHF.